Listed below are T cell receptor beta chains from one sample, sequenced in a study of CD8 T cells in ankylosing spondylitis. Each CDR3 protein gets one entry after TCRdb re-called the 5' RACE reads with MiXCR. The sample lists roughly 450,000 distinct CDR3 sequences, about 25% occurring once. Sequencing was performed on blood, either unsorted or a sorted T cell fraction (not recorded which). These receptors were collected from a male donor with ankylosing spondylitis. Both conserved end residues are part of each CDR3. Not all rows give a size; the values are once, few, many and, for expanded clones, a class.

clone_size	j_call	v_call	cdr3_aa
.	TRBJ2-5	TRBV29-1	CSVGFSGGFQGTQYF
many	TRBJ1-1	TRBV20-1	CSARDRVNTEAFF
medium-sized	TRBJ1-1	TRBV5-1	CASSYLHGTTTEAFF
.	TRBJ1-6	TRBV20-1	CSARKRDSDYNSPLHF
.	TRBJ2-1	TRBV19	CASSYNGDSYNEQFF
.	TRBJ2-1	TRBV29-1	CSGRRSYNEQFF
.	TRBJ2-3	TRBV5-1	CASSPGLAVLTDTQYF
few	TRBJ2-1	TRBV11-1	CASSLGTNLAGEGNEQFF
.	TRBJ1-4	TRBV12-3/TRBV12-4	CASSFSGLNEKLFF
.	TRBJ2-2	TRBV20-1	CSAVAGVGTGELFF
few	TRBJ1-4	TRBV7-9	CASSSPGQGAFKLFF
.	TRBJ1-4	TRBV4-2	CASSQGRVSEKLFF
.	TRBJ2-5	TRBV24-1	CATSDFGLAGKETQYF
few	TRBJ1-1	TRBV3-1	CASSQDLSGMNTEAFF
few	TRBJ2-1	TRBV4-1	CASSQDASSLEQFF
.	TRBJ1-4	TRBV29-1	CSVEVTGGEKLFF
.	TRBJ2-1	TRBV5-1	CASSLEGHEQFF
few	TRBJ1-6	TRBV25-1	CASSRDNNSPLHF
few	TRBJ2-1	TRBV5-1	CASSPWASERKSSYNEQFF
.	TRBJ2-1	TRBV5-1	CASSFGAGEVNEQFF
few	TRBJ1-2	TRBV7-8	CASSLATDGRGYTF
many	TRBJ1-2	TRBV20-1	CSAEGRGPLTNYGYTF
.	TRBJ2-2	TRBV5-1	CASSSNRVGNGELFF
few	TRBJ2-1	TRBV7-2	CASLGTYNEQFF
few	TRBJ2-1	TRBV4-2	CASSQVAGGANEQFF
.	TRBJ2-7	TRBV24-1	CATSDGTEYAEQYF
.	TRBJ2-1	TRBV29-1	CSVVRAEYYNEQFF
.	TRBJ2-5	TRBV7-8	CASSLIWTLGETQYF
once	TRBJ1-1	TRBV24-1	CATSDATGGNTEAFF
.	TRBJ1-5	TRBV20-1	CSARAGTGFQPQHF
.	TRBJ1-2	TRBV6-1	CASSDKSYGYTF
.	TRBJ1-1	TRBV11-2	CASSFNGGGNTEAFF
.	TRBJ1-6	TRBV12-3/TRBV12-4	CASSRQGYNSPLHF
.	TRBJ2-7	TRBV6-6	CASSSSLAGEQYF
.	TRBJ1-1	TRBV12-3/TRBV12-4	CASTLSRPSWGEAFF
few	TRBJ2-1	TRBV6-1	CASSELVPRSDQSSYNEQFF
.	TRBJ1-2	TRBV29-1	CSARKAGSWGYTF
few	TRBJ1-2	TRBV7-9	CASSTPVEGAPGYTF
.	TRBJ2-1	TRBV9	CASSVRLAPRAVGNEQFF
.	TRBJ2-7	TRBV20-1	CSARGGRYEQYF
many	TRBJ2-2	TRBV20-1	CSAQGQGRAGELFF
many	TRBJ2-1	TRBV20-1	CSAPSSGDYNEQFF
few	TRBJ2-1	TRBV24-1	CATSERGEYNEQFF